Listed here are 6 T cell receptor beta chains from one sample, sequenced in a study of molecular identifiers for immune sequencing clone quantification. TCRdb redid the calling of the PCR reads with MiXCR, one entry per CDR3 protein. The sample shows more than 300,000 distinct CDR3 sequences, around 21% of them seen only once. Sequencing used naive CD8+ T cells from blood, with Jurkat cell RNA spiked in. The sample's subset: FACS-sorted CD8+CD4-CCR7+CD45RA+ naive T cells. These receptors all stem from a human donor in good health. Some libraries in this study had Jurkat cell RNA spiked in.

V is TRBV20-1 and J is TRBJ2-3; either TRBD1 or TRBD2 may fit D (5 bases each). Trimming shortened V by 4 bases and J by 2 bases, and 16 bases separated the two germline ends. Germline V gene sequence: CDR1 DFQATT, CDR2 SNEGSKA (reference sequence). The CDR3 is made up of 15 amino acids. In DNA form, the CDR3 reads TGCAGTGCTATAGATTCGGGGCTCTCCACAGATACGCAGTATTTT. Residues: CSAIDSGLSTDTQYF.

A word on this clonotype: A much larger clone lies one base from this, so it may be a read error. This chain joins TRBV12-3 or TRBV12-4 and TRBJ2-2, with a weak D call TRBD2 (5 bases). CDR3 length equals 14 residues. This chain's CDR3 is CASGLALGSGELFF. The CDR3 DNA sequence: TGTGCCAGCGGTTTAGCGCTGGGCTCCGGGGAGCTGTTTTTT.

As for this clonotype: Because it lacks the conserved phenylalanine or tryptophan at the end, this CDR3 is likely a read error. The V gene is TRBV2, the J gene TRBJ2-7, with TRBD2 identical over 9 bases. This CDR3 region has 13 residues. Germline CDR1 is SNHLY and CDR2 is FYNNEI. Trimming took 6 bases from V and 3 from J; bases not matched to a gene: 3. The DNA of the CDR3 is TGTGCCAGCAGCCTAGCGGGGAGCTACGAGCAGTACCTC. Encoded protein: CASSLAGSYEQYL.

In its sample, this clonotype was seen many times. The rearrangement links TRBV6-6 to TRBJ2-7; D call uncertain. V was trimmed by 6 bases and J by 1 base, leaving 10 bases between them. Germline V gene sequence: CDR1 MNHNY, CDR2 SVGAGI (reference sequence). The CDR3 sequence is 13 residues long. CDR3 sequence reads: CASRTDNSYEQYF. CDR3 DNA: TGTGCCAGCAGGACCGACAATTCCTACGAGCAGTACTTC.

In its sample, this clonotype was seen once. A much bigger clone sits one base away, suggesting this may be a read error. The chain recombines TRBV7-6 with TRBJ2-2; 11 bases map to TRBD2. The CDR3 consists of 18 residues. CDR1 and CDR2 (germline): SGHVS, FNYEAQ. The CDR3 DNA reads TGTGCCAGCGGCTTAGTAGCTAGCGGGAGGCGACGTACCGGGGAGCTGTTTTTT. Translation: CASGLVASGRRRTGELFF.

This clonotype was seen many times. V and J are TRBV7-9 and TRBJ1-1; the D gene is possibly TRBD1 (5 bases). The CDR3 has 15 amino acids. Trimming removed 5 bases from V and 0 bases from J, with 13 bases in between. Germline V CDR1 and CDR2: SEHNR, FQNEAQ (reference sequence). This CDR3 is CASSENRIMNTEAFF. For the CDR3, the DNA is TGTGCCAGCAGCGAGAACAGGATCATGAACACTGAAGCTTTCTTT.